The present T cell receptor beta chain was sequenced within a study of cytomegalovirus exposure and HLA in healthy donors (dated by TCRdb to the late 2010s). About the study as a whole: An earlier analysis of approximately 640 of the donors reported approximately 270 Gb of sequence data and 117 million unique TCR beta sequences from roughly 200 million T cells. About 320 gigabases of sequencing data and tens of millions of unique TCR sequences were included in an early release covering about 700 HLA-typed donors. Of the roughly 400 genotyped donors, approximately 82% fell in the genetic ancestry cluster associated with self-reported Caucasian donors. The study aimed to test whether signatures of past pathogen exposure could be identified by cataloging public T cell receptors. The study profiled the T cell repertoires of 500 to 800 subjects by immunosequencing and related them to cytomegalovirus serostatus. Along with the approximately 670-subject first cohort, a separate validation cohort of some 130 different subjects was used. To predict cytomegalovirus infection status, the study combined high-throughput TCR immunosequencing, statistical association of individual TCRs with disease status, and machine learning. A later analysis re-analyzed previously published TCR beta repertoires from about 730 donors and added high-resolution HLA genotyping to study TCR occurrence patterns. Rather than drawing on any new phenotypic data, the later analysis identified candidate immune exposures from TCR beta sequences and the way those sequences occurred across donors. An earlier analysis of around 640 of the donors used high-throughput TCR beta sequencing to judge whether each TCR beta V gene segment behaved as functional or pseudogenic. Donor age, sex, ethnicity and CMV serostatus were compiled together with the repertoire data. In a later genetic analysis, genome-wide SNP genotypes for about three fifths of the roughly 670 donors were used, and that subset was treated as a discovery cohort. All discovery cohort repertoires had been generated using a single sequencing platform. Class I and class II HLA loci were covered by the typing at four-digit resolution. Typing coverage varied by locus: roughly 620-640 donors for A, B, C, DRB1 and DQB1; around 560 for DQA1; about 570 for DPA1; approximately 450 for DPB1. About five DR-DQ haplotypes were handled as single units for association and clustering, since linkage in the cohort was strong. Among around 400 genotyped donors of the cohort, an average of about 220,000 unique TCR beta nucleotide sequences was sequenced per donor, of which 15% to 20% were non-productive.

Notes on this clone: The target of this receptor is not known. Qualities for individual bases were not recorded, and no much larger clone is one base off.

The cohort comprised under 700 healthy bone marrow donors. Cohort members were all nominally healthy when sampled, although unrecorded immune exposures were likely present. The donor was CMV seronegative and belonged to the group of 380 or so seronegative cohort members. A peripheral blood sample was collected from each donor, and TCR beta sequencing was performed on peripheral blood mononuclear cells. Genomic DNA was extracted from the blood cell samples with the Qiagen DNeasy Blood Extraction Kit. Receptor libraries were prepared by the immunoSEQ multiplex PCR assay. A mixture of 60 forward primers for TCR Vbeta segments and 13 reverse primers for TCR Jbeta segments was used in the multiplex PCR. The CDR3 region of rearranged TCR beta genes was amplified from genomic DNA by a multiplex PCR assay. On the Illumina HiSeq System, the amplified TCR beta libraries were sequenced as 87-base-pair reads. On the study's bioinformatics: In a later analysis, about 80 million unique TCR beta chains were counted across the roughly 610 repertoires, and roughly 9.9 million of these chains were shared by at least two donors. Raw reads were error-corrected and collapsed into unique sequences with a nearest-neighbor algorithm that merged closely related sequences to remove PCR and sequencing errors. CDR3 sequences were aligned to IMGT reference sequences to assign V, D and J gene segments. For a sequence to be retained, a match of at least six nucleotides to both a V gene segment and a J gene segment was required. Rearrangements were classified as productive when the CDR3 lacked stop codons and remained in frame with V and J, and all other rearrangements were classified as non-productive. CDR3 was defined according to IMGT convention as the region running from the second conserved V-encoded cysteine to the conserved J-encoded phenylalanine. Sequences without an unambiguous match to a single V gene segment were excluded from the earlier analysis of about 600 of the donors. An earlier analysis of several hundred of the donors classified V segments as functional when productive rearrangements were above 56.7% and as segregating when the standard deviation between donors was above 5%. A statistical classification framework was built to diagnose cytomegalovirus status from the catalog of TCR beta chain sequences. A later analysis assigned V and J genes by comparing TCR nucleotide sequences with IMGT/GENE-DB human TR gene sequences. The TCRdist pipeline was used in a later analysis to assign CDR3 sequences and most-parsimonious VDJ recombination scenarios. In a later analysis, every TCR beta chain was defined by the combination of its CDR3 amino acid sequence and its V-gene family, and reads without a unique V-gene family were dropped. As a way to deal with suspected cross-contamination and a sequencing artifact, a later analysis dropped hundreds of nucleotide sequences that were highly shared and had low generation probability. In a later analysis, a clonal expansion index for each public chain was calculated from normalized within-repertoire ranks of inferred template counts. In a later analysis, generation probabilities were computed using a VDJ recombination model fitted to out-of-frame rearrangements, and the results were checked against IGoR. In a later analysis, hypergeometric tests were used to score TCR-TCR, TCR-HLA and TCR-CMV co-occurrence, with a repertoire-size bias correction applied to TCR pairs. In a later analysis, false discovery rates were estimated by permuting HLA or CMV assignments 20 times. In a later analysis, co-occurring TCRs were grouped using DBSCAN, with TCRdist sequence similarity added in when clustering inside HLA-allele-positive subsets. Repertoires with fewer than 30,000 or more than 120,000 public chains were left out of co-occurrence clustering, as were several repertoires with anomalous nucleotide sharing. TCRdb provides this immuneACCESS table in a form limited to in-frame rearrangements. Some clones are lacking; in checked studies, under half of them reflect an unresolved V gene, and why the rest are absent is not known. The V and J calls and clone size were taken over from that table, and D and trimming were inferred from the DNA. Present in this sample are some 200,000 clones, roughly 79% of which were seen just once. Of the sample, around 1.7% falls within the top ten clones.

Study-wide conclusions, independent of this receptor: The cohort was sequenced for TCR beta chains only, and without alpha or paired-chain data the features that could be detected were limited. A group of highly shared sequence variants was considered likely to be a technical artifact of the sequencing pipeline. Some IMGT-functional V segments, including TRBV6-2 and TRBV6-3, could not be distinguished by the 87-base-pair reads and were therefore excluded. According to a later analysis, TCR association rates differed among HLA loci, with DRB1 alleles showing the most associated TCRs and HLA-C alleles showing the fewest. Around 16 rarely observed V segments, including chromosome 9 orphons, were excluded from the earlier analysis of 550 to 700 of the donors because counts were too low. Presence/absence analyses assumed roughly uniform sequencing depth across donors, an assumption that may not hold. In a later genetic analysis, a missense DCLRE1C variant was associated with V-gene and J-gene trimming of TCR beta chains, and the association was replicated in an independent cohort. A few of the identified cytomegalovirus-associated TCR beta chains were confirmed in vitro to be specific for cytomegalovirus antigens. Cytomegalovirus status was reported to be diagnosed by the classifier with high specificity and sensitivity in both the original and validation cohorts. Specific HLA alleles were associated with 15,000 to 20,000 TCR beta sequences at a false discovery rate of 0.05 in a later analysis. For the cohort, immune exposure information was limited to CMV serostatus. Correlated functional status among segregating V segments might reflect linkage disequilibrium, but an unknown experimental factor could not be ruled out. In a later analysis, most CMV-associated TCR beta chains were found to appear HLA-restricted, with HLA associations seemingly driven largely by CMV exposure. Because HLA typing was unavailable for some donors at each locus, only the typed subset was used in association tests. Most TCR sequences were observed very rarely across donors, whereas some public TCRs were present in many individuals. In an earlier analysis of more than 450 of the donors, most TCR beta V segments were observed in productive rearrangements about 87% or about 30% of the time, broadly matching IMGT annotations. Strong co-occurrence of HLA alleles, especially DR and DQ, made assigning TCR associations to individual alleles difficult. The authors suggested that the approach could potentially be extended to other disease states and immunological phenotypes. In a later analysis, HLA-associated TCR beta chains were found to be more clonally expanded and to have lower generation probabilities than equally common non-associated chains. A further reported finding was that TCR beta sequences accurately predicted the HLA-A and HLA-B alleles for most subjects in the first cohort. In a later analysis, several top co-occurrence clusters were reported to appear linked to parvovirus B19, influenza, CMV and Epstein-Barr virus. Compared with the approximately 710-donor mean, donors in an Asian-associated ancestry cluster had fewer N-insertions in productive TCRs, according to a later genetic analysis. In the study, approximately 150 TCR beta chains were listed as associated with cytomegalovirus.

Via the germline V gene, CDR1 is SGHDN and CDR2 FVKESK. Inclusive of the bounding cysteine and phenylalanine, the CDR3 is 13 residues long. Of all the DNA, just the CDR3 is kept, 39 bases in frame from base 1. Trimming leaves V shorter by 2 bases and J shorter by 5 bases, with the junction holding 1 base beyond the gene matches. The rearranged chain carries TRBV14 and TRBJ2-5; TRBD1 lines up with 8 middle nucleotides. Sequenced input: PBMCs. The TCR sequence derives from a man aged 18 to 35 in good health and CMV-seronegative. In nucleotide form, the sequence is TGTGCCAGCAGCCAAAACAGGGGGGAGACCCAGTACTTC. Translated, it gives CASSQNRGETQYF. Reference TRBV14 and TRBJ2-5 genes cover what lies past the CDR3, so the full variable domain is EAGVTQFPSHSVIEKGQTVTLRCDPISGHDNLYWYRRVMGKEIKFLLHFVKESKQDESGMPNNRFLAERTGGTYSTLKVQPAELEDSGVYFCASSQNRGETQYFGPGTRLLVL.